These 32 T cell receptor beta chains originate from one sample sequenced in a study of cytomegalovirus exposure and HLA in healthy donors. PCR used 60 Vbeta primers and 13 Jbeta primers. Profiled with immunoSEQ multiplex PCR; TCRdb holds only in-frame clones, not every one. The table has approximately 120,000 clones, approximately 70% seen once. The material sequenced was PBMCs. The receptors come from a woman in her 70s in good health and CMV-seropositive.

CDR3 nucleotide sequence: TGCGCCAGCAGTGATGGCATGAACACTGAAGCTTTCTTT. It is translated as CASSDGMNTEAFF. The chain employs TRBV10-2 and TRBJ1-1, with D unresolved. This CDR3 has 13 amino acids. From germline, CDR1 is WSHSY and CDR2 SAAADI. V was pared by 3 bases and J by 0 bases, with 5 bases between.

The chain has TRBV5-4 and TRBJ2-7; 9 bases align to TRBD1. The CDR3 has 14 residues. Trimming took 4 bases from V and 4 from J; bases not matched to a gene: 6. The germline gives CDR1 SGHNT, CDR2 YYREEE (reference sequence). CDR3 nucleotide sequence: TGTGCCAGCAGCCCGGGACAGGGTTTGTACGAGCAGTACTTC. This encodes CASSPGQGLYEQYF.

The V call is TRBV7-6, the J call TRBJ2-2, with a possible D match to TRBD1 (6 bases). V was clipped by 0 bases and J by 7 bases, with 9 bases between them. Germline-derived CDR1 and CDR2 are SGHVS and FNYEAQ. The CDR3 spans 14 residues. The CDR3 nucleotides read TGTGCCAGCAGCTTAGCGGGGGCGGACGGGGAGCTGTTTTTT. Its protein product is CASSLAGADGELFF.

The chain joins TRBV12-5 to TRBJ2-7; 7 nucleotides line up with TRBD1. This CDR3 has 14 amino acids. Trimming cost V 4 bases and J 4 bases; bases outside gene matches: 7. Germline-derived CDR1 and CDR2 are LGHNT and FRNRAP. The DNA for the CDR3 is TGTGCTAGTGGTTCGCGCGCAGGGGGATACGAGCAGTACTTC. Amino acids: CASGSRAGGYEQYF.

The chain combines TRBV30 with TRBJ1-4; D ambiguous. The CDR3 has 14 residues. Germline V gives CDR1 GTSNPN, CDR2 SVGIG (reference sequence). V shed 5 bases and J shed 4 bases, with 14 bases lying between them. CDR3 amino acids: CAWSRTGNNEKLFF. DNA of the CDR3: TGTGCCTGGTCTCGGACGGGAAATAATGAAAAACTGTTTTTT.

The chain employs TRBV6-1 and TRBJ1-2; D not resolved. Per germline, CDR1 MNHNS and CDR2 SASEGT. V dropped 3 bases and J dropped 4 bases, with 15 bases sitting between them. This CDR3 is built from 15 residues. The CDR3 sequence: CASSEHFAGSYGYTF. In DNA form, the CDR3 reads TGTGCCAGCAGTGAGCACTTCGCGGGATCCTATGGCTACACCTTC.

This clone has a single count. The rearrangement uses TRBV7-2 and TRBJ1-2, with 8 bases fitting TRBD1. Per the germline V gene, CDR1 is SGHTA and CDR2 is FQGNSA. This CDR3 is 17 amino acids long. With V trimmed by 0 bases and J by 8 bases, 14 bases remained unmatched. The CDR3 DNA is TGTGCCAGCAGCTTAGCGCCAGGGGGCGTATTGTTTGAAGGCTACACCTTC. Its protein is CASSLAPGGVLFEGYTF.

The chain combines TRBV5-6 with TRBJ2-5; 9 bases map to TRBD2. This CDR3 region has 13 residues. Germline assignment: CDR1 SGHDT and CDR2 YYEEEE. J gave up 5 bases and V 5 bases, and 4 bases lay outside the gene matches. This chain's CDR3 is CASRRTSVETQYF. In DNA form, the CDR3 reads TGTGCCAGCAGAAGGACTAGCGTGGAGACCCAGTACTTC. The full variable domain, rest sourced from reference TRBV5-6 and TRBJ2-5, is DAGVTQSPTHLIKTRGQQVTLRCSPKSGHDTVSWYQQALGQGPQFIFQYYEEEERQRGNFPDRFSGHQFPNYSSELNVNALLLGDSALYLCASRRTSVETQYFGPGTRLLVL.

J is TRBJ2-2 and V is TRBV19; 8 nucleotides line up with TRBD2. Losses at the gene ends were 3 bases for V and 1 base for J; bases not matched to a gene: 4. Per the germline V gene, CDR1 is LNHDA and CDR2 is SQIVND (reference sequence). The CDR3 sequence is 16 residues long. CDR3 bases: TGTGCCAGTAGTATCTACAGCGGGGGGAACACCGGGGAGCTGTTTTTT. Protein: CASSIYSGGNTGELFF.

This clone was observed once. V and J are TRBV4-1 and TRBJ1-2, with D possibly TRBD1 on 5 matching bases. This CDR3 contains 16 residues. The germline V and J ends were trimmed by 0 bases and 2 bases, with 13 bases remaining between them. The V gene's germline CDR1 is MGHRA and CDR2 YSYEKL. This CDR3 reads CASSQDFGRVNYGYTF. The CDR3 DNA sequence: TGCGCCAGCAGCCAAGATTTCGGCAGGGTCAACTATGGCTACACCTTC.

CDR3 residues: CASSQARGQSYEQYF. CDR3 coding DNA: TGCGCCAGCAGCCAAGCTCGGGGACAATCCTACGAGCAGTACTTC. The chain is built from TRBV4-3 and TRBJ2-7; maybe TRBD1 (6 bases). The CDR3 length is 15 residues. Trimming cost V 1 base and J 1 base, with 11 bases left between them. Germline V lookup: CDR1 LGHNA, CDR2 YSLEER.

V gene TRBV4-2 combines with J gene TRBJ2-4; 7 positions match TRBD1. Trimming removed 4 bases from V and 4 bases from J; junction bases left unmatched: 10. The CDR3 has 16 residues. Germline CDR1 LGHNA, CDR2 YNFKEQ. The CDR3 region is CASSPSWTGQKNIQYF. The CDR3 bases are TGTGCCAGCAGCCCGTCTTGGACAGGCCAGAAAAACATTCAGTACTTC.

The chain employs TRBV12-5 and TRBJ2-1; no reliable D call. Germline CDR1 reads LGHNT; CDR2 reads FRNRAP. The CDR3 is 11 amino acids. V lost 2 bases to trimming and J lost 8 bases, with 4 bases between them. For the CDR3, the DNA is TGTGCTAGTGGTTTGAGCTATGAGCAGTTCTTC. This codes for CASGLSYEQFF.

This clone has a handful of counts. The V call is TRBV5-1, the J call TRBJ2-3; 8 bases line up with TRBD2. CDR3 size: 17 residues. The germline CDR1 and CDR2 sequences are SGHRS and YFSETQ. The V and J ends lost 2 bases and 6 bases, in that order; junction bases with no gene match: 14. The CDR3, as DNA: TGCGCCAGCAGCTTTCCCAGTGCGGGGGGCCCAGCCGATACGCAGTATTTT. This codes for CASSFPSAGGPADTQYF.

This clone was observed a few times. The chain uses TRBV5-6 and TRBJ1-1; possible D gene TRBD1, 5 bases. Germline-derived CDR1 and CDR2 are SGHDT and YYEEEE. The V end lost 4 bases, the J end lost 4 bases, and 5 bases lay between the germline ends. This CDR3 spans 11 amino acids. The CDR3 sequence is CASSRGTEAFF. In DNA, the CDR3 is TGTGCCAGCAGCAGGGGCACTGAAGCTTTCTTT.

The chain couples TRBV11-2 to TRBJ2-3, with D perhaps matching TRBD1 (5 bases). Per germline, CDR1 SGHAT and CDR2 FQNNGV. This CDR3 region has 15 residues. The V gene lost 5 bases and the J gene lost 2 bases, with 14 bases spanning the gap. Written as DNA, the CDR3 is TGTGCCAGCAGCCCACGACAGACTGACACAGATACGCAGTATTTT. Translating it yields CASSPRQTDTDTQYF.

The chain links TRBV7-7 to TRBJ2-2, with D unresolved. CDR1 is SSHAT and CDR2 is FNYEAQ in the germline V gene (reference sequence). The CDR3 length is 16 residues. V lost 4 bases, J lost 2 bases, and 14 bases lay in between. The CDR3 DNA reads TGTGCCAGCAGCTCAGATCTTTTTATAAACACCGGGGAGCTGTTTTTT. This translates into CASSSDLFINTGELFF.

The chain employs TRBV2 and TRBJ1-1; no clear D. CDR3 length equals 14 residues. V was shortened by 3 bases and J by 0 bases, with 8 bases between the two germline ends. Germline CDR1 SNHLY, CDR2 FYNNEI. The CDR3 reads CASSDGGLNTEAFF. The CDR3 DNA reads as TGTGCCAGCAGTGACGGCGGTTTGAACACTGAAGCTTTCTTT.

The chain's CDR3 is CASSQEQGTVYGYTF. The CDR3 bases are TGCGCCAGCAGCCAAGAACAGGGGACAGTCTATGGCTACACCTTC. The chain joins TRBV4-1 to TRBJ1-2, with 7 nucleotides matching TRBD1. Per germline, CDR1 MGHRA and CDR2 YSYEKL. The CDR3 covers 15 residues. V shed 0 bases and J 4 bases; nucleotides not matched to a gene: 5.

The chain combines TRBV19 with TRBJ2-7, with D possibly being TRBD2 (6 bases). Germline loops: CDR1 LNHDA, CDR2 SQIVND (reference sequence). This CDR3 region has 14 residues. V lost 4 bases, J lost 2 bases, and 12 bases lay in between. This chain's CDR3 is CASSNSRGTYEQYF. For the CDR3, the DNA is TGTGCCAGTAGTAATTCGCGGGGAACCTACGAGCAGTACTTC.

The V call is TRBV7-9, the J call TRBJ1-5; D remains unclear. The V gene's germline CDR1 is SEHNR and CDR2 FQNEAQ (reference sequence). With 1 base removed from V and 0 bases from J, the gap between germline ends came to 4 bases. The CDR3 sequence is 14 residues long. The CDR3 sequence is CASSLESSNQPQHF. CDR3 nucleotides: TGTGCCAGCAGCTTAGAGAGTAGCAATCAGCCCCAGCATTTT.

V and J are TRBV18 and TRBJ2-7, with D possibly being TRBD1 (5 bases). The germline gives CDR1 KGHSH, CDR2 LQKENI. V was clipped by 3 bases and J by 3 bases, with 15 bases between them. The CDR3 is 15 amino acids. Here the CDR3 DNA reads TGTGCCAGCTCACCTTACCAGGGTAGGGACTACGAGCAGTACTTC. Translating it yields CASSPYQGRDYEQYF.

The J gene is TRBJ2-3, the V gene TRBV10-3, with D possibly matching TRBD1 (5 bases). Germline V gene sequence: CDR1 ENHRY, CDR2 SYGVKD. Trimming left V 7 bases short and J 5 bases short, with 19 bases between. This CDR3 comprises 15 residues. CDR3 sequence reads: CAITRTSIKGDTQYF. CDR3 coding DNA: TGTGCCATCACAAGGACATCCATAAAGGGAGATACGCAGTATTTT.

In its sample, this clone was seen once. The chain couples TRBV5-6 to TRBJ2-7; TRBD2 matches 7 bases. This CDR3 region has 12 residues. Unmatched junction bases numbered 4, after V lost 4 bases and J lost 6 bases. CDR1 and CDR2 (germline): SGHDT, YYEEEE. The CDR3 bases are TGTGCCAGCAGCCTGACTAGCATCGAGCAGTACTTC. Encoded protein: CASSLTSIEQYF. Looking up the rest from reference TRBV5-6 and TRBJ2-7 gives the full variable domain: DAGVTQSPTHLIKTRGQQVTLRCSPKSGHDTVSWYQQALGQGPQFIFQYYEEEERQRGNFPDRFSGHQFPNYSSELNVNALLLGDSALYLCASSLTSIEQYFGPGTRLTVT.

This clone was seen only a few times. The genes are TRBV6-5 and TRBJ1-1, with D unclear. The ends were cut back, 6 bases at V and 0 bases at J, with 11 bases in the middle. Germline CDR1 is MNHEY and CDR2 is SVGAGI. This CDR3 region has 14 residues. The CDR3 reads CASSRDGVNTEAFF. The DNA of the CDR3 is TGTGCCAGCAGCCGTGACGGAGTGAACACTGAAGCTTTCTTT.

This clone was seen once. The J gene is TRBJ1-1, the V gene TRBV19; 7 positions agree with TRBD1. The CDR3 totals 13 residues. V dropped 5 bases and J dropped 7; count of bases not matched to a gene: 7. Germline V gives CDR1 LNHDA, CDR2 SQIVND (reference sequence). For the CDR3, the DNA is TGTGCCAGTAGTTACAGGGGCCGTCTTGAAGCTTTCTTT. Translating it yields CASSYRGRLEAFF.

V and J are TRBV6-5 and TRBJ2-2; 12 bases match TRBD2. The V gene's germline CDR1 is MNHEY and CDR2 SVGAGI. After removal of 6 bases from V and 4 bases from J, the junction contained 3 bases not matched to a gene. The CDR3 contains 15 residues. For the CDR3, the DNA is TGTGCCAGCAGATCGGGACTAGCGGGCACCGGGGAGCTGTTTTTT. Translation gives CASRSGLAGTGELFF.

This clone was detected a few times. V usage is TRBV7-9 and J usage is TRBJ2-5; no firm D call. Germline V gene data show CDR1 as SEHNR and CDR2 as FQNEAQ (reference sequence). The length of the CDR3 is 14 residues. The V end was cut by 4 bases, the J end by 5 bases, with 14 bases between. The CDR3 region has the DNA TGTGCCAGCAGCTCCCGCGGCGGTTCGGAGACCCAGTACTTC. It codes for CASSSRGGSETQYF. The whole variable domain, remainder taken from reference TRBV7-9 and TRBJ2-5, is DTGVSQNPRHKITKRGQNVTFRCDPISEHNRLYWYRQTLGQGPEFLTYFQNEAQLEKSRLLSDRFSAERPKGSFSTLEIQRTEQGDSAMYLCASSSRGGSETQYFGPGTRLLVL.

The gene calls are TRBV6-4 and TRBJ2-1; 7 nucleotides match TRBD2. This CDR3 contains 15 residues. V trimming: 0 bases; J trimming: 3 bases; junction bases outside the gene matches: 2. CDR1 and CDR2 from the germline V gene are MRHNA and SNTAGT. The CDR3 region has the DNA TGTGCCAGCAGTGACTCGACTAGCTTCTACAATGAGCAGTTCTTC. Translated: CASSDSTSFYNEQFF.

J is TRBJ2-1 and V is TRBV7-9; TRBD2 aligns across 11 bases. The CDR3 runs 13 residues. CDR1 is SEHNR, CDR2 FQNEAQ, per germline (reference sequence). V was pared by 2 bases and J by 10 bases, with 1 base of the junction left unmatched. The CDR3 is CASSLSSGGEQFF. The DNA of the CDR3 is TGTGCCAGCAGCTTATCTAGCGGGGGGGAGCAGTTCTTC.

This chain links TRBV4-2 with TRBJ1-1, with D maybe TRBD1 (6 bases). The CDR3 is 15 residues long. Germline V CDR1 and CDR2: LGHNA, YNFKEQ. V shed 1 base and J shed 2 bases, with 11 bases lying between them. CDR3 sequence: CASSQATGLNTEAFF. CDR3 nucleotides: TGTGCCAGCAGCCAAGCCACAGGGCTTAACACTGAAGCTTTCTTT.

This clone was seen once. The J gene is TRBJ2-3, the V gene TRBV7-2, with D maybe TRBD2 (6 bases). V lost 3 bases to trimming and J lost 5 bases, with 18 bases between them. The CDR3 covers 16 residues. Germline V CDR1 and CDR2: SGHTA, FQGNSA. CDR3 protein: CASSLGLLAVGDTQYF. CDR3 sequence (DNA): TGTGCCAGCAGCTTGGGACTTCTGGCCGTTGGAGATACGCAGTATTTT.